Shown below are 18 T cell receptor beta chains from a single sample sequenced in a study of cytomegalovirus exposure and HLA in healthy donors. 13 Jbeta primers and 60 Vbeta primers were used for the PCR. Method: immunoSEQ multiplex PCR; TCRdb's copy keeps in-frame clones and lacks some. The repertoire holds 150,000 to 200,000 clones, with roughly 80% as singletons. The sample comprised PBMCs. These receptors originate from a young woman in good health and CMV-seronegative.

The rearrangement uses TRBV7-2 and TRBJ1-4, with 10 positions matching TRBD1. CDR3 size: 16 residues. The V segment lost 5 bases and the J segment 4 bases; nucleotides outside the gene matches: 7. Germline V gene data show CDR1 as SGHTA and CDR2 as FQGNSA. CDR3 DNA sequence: TGTGCCAGCAGCGCCCTCGGGACAGGGGTTAATGAAAAACTGTTTTTT. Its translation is CASSALGTGVNEKLFF.

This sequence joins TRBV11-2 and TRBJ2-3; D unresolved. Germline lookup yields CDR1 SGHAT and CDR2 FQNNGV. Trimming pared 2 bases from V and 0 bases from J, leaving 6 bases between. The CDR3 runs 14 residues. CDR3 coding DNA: TGTGCCAGCAGCTTATCACTCAGCACAGATACGCAGTATTTT. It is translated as CASSLSLSTDTQYF.

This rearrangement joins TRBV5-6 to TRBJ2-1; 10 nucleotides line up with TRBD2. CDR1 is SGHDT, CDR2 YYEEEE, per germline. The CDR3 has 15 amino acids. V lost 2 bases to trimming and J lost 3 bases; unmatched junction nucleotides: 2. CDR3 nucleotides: TGTGCCAGCAGCTTACGACTAGCGGGCTACAATGAGCAGTTCTTC. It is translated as CASSLRLAGYNEQFF.

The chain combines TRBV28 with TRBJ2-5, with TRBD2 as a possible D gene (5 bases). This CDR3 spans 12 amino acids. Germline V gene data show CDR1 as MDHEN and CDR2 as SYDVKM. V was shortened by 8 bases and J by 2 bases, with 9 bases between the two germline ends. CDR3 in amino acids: CASRGYQETQYF. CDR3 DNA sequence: TGTGCCAGCCGGGGATATCAAGAGACCCAGTACTTC. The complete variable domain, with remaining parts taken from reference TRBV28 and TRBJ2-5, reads DVKVTQSSRYLVKRTGEKVFLECVQDMDHENMFWYRQDPGLGLRLIYFSYDVKMKEKGDIPEGYSVSREKKERFSLILESASTNQTSMYLCASRGYQETQYFGPGTRLLVL.

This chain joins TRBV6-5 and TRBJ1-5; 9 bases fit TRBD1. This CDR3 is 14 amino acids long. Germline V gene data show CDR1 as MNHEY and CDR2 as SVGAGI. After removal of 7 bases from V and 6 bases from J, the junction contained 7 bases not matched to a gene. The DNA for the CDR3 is TGTGCCAGCAAGTCCGGGACAGGGCGTCAGCCCCAGCATTTT. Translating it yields CASKSGTGRQPQHF.

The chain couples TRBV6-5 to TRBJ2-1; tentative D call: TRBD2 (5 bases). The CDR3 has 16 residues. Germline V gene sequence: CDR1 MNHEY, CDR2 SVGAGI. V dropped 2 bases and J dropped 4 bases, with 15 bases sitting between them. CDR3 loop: CASSYDPGIVYNEQFF. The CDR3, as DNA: TGTGCCAGCAGTTACGATCCCGGGATAGTATACAATGAGCAGTTCTTC.

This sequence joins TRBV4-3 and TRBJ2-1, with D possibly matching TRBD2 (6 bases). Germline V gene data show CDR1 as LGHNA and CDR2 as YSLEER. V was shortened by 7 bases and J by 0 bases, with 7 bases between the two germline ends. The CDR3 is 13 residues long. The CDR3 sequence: CASKRVSYNEQFF. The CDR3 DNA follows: TGCGCCAGCAAGCGGGTCTCCTACAATGAGCAGTTCTTC.

The CDR3 sequence: CASSYSRTPDSPLHF. CDR3 in DNA: TGTGCCAGCAGTTACTCGCGGACTCCTGATTCACCCCTCCACTTT. The J gene is TRBJ1-6, the V gene TRBV6-5, with unresolved D. Germline assignment: CDR1 MNHEY and CDR2 SVGAGI. V lost 0 bases and J 8 bases, leaving 11 bases between the germline ends. The CDR3 loop spans 15 amino acids.

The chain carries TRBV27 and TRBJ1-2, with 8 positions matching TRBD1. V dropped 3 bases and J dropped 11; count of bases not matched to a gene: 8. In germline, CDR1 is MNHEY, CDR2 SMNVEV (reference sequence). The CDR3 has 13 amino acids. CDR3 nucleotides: TGTGCCAGCAGTTTCTTGGGGACAGGCCAGTACACCTTC. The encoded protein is CASSFLGTGQYTF.

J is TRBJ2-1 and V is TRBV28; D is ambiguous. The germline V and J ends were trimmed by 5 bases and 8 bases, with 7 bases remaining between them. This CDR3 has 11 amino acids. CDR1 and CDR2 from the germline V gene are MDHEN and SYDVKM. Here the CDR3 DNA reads TGTGCCAGCAGTAACGGGTATGAGCAGTTCTTC. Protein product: CASSNGYEQFF.

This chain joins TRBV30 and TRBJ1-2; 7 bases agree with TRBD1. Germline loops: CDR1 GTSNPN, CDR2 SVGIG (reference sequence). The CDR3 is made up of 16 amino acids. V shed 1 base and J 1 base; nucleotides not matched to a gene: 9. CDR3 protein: CAWSAPGQEFNYGYTF. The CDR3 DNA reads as TGTGCCTGGAGTGCACCAGGACAGGAATTTAACTATGGCTACACCTTC. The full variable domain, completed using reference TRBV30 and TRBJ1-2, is SQTIHQWPATLVQPVGSPLSLECTVEGTSNPNLYWYRQAAGRGLQLLFYSVGIGQISSEVPQNLSASRPQDRQFILSSKKLLLSDSGFYLCAWSAPGQEFNYGYTFGSGTRLTVV.

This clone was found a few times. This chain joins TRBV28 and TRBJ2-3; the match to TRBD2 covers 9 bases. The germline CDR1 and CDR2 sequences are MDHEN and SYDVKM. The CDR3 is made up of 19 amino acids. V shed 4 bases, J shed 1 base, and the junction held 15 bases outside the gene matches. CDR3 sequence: CASSSSSGKGVRGTDTQYF. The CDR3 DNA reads TGTGCCAGCAGTTCTTCTAGCGGGAAGGGGGTCCGGGGCACAGATACGCAGTATTTT.

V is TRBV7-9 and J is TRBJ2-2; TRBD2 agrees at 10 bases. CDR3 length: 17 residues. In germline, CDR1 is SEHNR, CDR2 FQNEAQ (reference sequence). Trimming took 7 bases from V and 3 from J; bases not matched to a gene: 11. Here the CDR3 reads CASNSLGTSEYTGELFF. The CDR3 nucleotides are TGTGCCAGCAATTCCCTCGGGACTAGCGAGTACACCGGGGAGCTGTTTTTT.

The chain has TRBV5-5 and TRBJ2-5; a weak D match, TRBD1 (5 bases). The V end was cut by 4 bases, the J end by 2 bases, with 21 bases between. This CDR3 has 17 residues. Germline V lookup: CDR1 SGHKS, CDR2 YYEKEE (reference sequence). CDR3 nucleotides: TGTGCCAGCAGCCCATATCCAAAGGGGCAGTGGCAAGAGACCCAGTACTTC. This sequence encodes CASSPYPKGQWQETQYF. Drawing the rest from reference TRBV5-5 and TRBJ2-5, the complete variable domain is DAGVTQSPTHLIKTRGQQVTLRCSPISGHKSVSWYQQVLGQGPQFIFQYYEKEERGRGNFPDRFSARQFPNYSSELNVNALLLGDSALYLCASSPYPKGQWQETQYFGPGTRLLVL.

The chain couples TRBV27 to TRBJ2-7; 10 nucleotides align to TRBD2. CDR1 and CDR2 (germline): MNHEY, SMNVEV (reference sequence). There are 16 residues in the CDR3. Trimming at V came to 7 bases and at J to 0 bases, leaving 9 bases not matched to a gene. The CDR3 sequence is CASTSTSGISSYEQYF. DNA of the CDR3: TGTGCCAGCACCTCCACTAGCGGGATTAGCTCCTACGAGCAGTACTTC.

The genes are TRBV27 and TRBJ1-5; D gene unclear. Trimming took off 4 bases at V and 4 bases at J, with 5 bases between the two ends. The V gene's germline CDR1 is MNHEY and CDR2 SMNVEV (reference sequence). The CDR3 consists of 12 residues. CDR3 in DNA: TGTGCCAGCAGTTCCTTTAATCAGCCCCAGCATTTT. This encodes CASSSFNQPQHF.

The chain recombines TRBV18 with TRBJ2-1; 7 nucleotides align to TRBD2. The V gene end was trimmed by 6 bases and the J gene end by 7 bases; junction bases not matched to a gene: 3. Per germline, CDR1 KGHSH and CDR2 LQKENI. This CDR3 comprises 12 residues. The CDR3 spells CASSLLANEQFF. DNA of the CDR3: TGTGCCAGCTCTCTACTAGCGAATGAGCAGTTCTTC.

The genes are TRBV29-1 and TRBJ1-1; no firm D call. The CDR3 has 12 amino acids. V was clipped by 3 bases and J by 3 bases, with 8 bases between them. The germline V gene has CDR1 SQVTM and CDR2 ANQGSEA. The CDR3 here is CSVDRGDTEAFF. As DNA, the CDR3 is TGCAGCGTTGACCGGGGAGACACTGAAGCTTTCTTT. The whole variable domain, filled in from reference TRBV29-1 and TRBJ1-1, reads SAVISQKPSRDICQRGTSLTIQCQVDSQVTMMFWYRQQPGQSLTLIATANQGSEATYESGFVIDKFPISRPNLTFSTLTVSNMSPEDSSIYLCSVDRGDTEAFFGQGTRLTVV.